This T cell receptor beta chain was captured by sequencing in a study of response to subunit inactivated influenza vaccine. The study, taken as a whole, reports: T cells newly recruited by each seasonal influenza vaccination are few, the authors suggested.

TCRdb used MiXCR to reprocess the RT-PCR reads, holding one entry per CDR3 protein. The data show around 520,000 distinct CDR3 sequences, with about 25% seen just once and 1.5% to 2% held by the top ten. Germline CDR1 and CDR2: DFQATT and SNEGSKA (reference sequence). There are 16 residues in the CDR3. The ends were cut back, 0 bases at V and 6 bases at J, with 20 bases in the middle. This clonotype was detected a few times. Its antigen is as yet unknown. The chain employs TRBV20-1 and TRBJ1-2; D gene ambiguous. Sequences were derived from CD4+ T cells sorted from PBMCs, sampled 5 days after vaccination. This TCR came from a man over 45 who received an inactivated influenza vaccine. For the CDR3, the DNA is TGCAGTGCTAGAGATCCGAAGAGCGGGCAGGTGAATGGCTACACCTTC. This sequence encodes CSARDPKSGQVNGYTF.